The present T cell receptor (beta chain) was sequenced within a study of blood T cell repertoires in COVID-19. About the research overall: Italy, Spain and the United States were the sources of the convalescent and acute COVID-19 samples. PBMCs, B-cell-depleted T cells, or T cells provided the cDNA or gDNA that made up the material.

Followed longitudinally, the Seattle patients had been enrolled during active infection. V was clipped by 1 base and J by 3 bases, with 9 bases between them. CDR1 is SGHRS and CDR2 is YFSETQ in the germline V gene. The CDR3 runs 14 residues. Per the authors' pipeline: Amplification from reference gene primers served as the basis for estimated nucleated cell counts. The data were produced by immunoSEQ multiplex PCR, yet TCRdb's version contains in-frame clones alone and is incomplete. Clone size and the V and J calls come from that table; the DNA yielded D and trimming. The sample has 300,000 to 450,000 clones; more than 75% are singletons.

The specimen was peripheral blood. This receptor was identified in a woman aged 25 to 45 with COVID-19, enrolled during active disease. The chain couples TRBV5-1 to TRBJ2-3; D gene uncertain. The CDR3 here is CASSLSTATDTQYF. The CDR3 region has the DNA TGCGCCAGCAGCTTGTCTACAGCTACAGATACGCAGTATTTT. Drawing the rest from reference TRBV5-1 and TRBJ2-3, the complete variable domain is KAGVTQTPRYLIKTRGQQVTLSCSPISGHRSVSWYQQTPGQGLQFLFEYFSETQRNKGNFPGRFSGRQFSNSRSEMNVSTLELGDSALYLCASSLSTATDTQYFGPGTRLTVL.